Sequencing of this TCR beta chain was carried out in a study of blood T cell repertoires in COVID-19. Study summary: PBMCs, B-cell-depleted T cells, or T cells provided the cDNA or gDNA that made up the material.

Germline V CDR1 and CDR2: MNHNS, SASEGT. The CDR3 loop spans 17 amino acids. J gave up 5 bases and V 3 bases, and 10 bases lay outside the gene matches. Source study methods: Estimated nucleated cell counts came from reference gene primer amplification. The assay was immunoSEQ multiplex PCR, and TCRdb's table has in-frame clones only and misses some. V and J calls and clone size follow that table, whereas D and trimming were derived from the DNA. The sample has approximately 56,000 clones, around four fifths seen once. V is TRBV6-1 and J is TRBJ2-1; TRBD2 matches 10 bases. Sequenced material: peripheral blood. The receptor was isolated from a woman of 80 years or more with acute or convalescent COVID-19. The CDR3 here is CASSDLPGLANHNEQFF. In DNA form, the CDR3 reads TGTGCCAGCAGTGACTTGCCGGGACTAGCGAACCACAATGAGCAGTTCTTC.